The 17 T cell receptor beta chains reported below all come from one sample, sequenced in a study of shared clonotypes between healthy human individuals. TCRdb keeps only in-frame clones here, not all; method: immunoSEQ multiplex PCR. Of roughly 500,000 clones listed, over 70% were seen once; the top ten hold roughly 13%. Sequenced material: PBMCs. These receptors all come from a woman between 40 and 50 years old in good health. Some clones in this sample may be carry-over from other donors' samples.

V usage is TRBV29-1 and J usage is TRBJ2-4; possible D gene TRBD1, 6 bases. From germline, CDR1 is SQVTM and CDR2 ANQGSEA. V dropped 5 bases and J dropped 0 bases, with 11 bases sitting between them. The CDR3 sequence is 14 residues long. CDR3 coding DNA: TGCAGCGTTATCAGAGGGGGAGCCAAAAACATTCAGTACTTC. Its translation is CSVIRGGAKNIQYF.

The chain carries TRBV7-3 and TRBJ1-1; no clear D. The CDR3 totals 15 residues. V lost 0 bases, J lost 3 bases, and 11 bases lay in between. Looked up from germline, CDR1 is SGHTA and CDR2 is FQGTGA. CDR3 sequence: CASSLTGRWDTEAFF. For the CDR3, the DNA is TGTGCCAGCAGCTTAACAGGCAGGTGGGACACTGAAGCTTTCTTT.

The chain is built from TRBV7-3 and TRBJ2-3; 7 bases are a match to TRBD2. The CDR3 is made up of 15 amino acids. V trimming: 1 base; J trimming: 4 bases; junction bases outside the gene matches: 5. Germline V gene sequence: CDR1 SGHTA, CDR2 FQGTGA. The CDR3 DNA reads as TGTGCCAGCAGCTTAAGACTAAGCGGGGCAGATACGCAGTATTTT. Its translation is CASSLRLSGADTQYF. Supplemented by reference TRBV7-3 and TRBJ2-3, the full variable domain reads GAGVSQTPSNKVTEKGKYVELRCDPISGHTALYWYRQSLGQGPEFLIYFQGTGAADDSGLPNDRFFAVRPEGSVSTLKIQRTERGDSAVYLCASSLRLSGADTQYFGPGTRLTVL.

This clone was seen only a few times. The chain recombines TRBV9 with TRBJ1-4, with D tentatively TRBD1 (5 bases). The CDR3 is 15 amino acids. Germline CDR1 is SGDLS and CDR2 is YYNGEE. Trimming pared 4 bases from V and 3 bases from J, leaving 13 bases between. CDR3 bases: TGTGCCAGCAGCATCCGGGGGGATTCTAATGAAAAACTGTTTTTT. Translation: CASSIRGDSNEKLFF. Full variable domain (missing parts from reference TRBV9 and TRBJ1-4): DSGVTQTPKHLITATGQRVTLRCSPRSGDLSVYWYQQSLDQGLQFLIQYYNGEERAKGNILERFSAQQFPDLHSELNLSSLELGDSALYFCASSIRGDSNEKLFFGSGTQLSVL.

The chain joins TRBV28 to TRBJ2-7; D is ambiguous. The CDR3 covers 11 residues. Germline assignment: CDR1 MDHEN and CDR2 SYDVKM. This chain's CDR3 is CVSGPPYEQYF. The CDR3 region has the DNA TGTGTTAGTGGGCCGCCCTACGAGCAGTACTTC.

As concerns this clone: Other DNA sequences in this sample translate to the same CDR3. This sequence joins TRBV30 and TRBJ1-2; D remains ambiguous. Trimming removed 1 base at V and 2 bases at J, with 5 bases between. The CDR3 sequence is 12 residues long. In germline, CDR1 is GTSNPN, CDR2 SVGIG (reference sequence). CDR3 residues: CAWSGSNYGYTF. The CDR3 DNA reads as TGTGCCTGGAGTGGGTCGAACTATGGCTACACCTTC.

Note on this clone: This may be a read error: a much more frequent sequence differs by one nucleotide. In the same sample, other DNA sequences code for this CDR3. This rearrangement joins TRBV30 to TRBJ1-1; D unclear. The CDR3 spans 15 residues. Germline V gene lookup returns CDR1 GTSNPN and CDR2 SVGIG (reference sequence). The CDR3 bases are TGTGCCTGGAGTGTAGGCCCTCAACTTAACACTGGAGCTTTCTTT. Protein: CAWSVGPQLNTGAFF.

The gene calls are TRBV7-9 and TRBJ1-1; 9 nucleotides line up with TRBD1. This CDR3 is built from 14 residues. J was trimmed by 5 bases and V by 3 bases; bases with no gene match: 4. CDR1 SEHNR and CDR2 FQNEAQ come from the germline V gene (reference sequence). In DNA, the CDR3 is TGTGCCAGCAGCTTCGGAGACAGGGGGACTGAAGCTTTCTTT. Encoded protein: CASSFGDRGTEAFF.

The chain couples TRBV28 to TRBJ1-4; 7 bases line up with TRBD1. V dropped 1 base and J dropped 6; count of bases not matched to a gene: 8. Per germline, CDR1 MDHEN and CDR2 SYDVKM. The CDR3 has 16 amino acids. CDR3: CASSLSVGGSHEKLFF. CDR3 coding DNA: TGTGCCAGCAGTTTATCGGTAGGGGGCTCTCATGAAAAACTGTTTTTT.

The chain has TRBV2 and TRBJ1-5; D ambiguous. V lost 3 bases and J 9 bases, leaving 9 bases between the germline ends. The CDR3 is 12 residues long. Per germline, CDR1 SNHLY and CDR2 FYNNEI. The CDR3 protein is CASSDQDSPQHF. Here the CDR3 DNA reads TGTGCCAGCAGTGACCAGGACTCGCCCCAGCATTTT. Together with reference TRBV2 and TRBJ1-5, the CDR3 gives the full variable domain: EPEVTQTPSHQVTQMGQEVILRCVPISNHLYFYWYRQILGQKVEFLVSFYNNEISEKSEIFDDQFSVERPDGSNFTLKIRSTKLEDSAMYFCASSDQDSPQHFGDGTRLSIL.

The CDR3 is CASSIAGGPGNEQFF. The CDR3 nucleotides are TGTGCCAGCAGTATAGCGGGAGGGCCTGGCAATGAGCAGTTCTTC. The V call is TRBV2, the J call TRBJ2-1; 11 nucleotides align to TRBD2. Trimming took 5 bases from V and 6 from J; bases not matched to a gene: 6. The CDR3 totals 15 residues. Germline V gene lookup returns CDR1 SNHLY and CDR2 FYNNEI. Combining the CDR3 with reference TRBV2 and TRBJ2-1 gives the whole variable domain EPEVTQTPSHQVTQMGQEVILRCVPISNHLYFYWYRQILGQKVEFLVSFYNNEISEKSEIFDDQFSVERPDGSNFTLKIRSTKLEDSAMYFCASSIAGGPGNEQFFGPGTRLTVL.

The V and J genes are TRBV6-4 and TRBJ1-1, with TRBD1 identical over 7 bases. With V trimmed by 6 bases and J by 7 bases, 8 bases remained unmatched. Germline V CDR1 and CDR2: MRHNA, SNTAGT. The CDR3 has 13 amino acids. In DNA form, the CDR3 reads TGTGCCAGCAGCGTAGACAGGGACAGTGAAGCTTTCTTT. This encodes CASSVDRDSEAFF.

The chain links TRBV19 to TRBJ2-2, with a weak D call TRBD1 (6 bases). The CDR3 has 13 residues. V lost 7 bases and J 5 bases, leaving 11 bases between the germline ends. The germline CDR1 and CDR2 sequences are LNHDA and SQIVND (reference sequence). The CDR3 DNA reads as TGTGCCAGTAATCCCAGGGGAACCGGGGAGCTGTTTTTT. Residues: CASNPRGTGELFF.

The chain has TRBV9 and TRBJ2-3, with 8 bases fitting TRBD1. This CDR3 contains 15 residues. After removal of 2 bases from V and 0 bases from J, the junction contained 2 bases not matched to a gene. The germline CDR1 and CDR2 sequences are SGDLS and YYNGEE. CDR3 sequence: CASSVTGGSTDTQYF. The CDR3 nucleotides are TGTGCCAGCAGCGTCACAGGGGGGAGCACAGATACGCAGTATTTT.

This chain links TRBV19 with TRBJ2-5; D may match TRBD1 or TRBD2 (5 bases each). This CDR3 comprises 14 residues. Germline V gene lookup returns CDR1 LNHDA and CDR2 SQIVND (reference sequence). V dropped 7 bases and J dropped 4 bases, with 16 bases sitting between them. The CDR3 loop reads CASNLRGQGETQYF. The CDR3 region has the DNA TGTGCCAGTAATTTGAGAGGGCAGGGAGAGACCCAGTACTTC.

V is TRBV19 and J is TRBJ1-1; 11 nucleotides agree with TRBD1. V lost 4 bases, J lost 5 bases, and 18 bases stayed unmatched. The CDR3 runs 19 residues. Germline CDR1 and CDR2: LNHDA and SQIVND (reference sequence). For the CDR3, the DNA is TGTGCCAGTAGTAAGGGGTCCCGGACAGGGGGCTCTTTAGAGACTGAAGCTTTCTTT. Translated, it gives CASSKGSRTGGSLETEAFF. The whole variable domain, filled in from reference TRBV19 and TRBJ1-1, reads DGGITQSPKYLFRKEGQNVTLSCEQNLNHDAMYWYRQDPGQGLRLIYYSQIVNDFQKGDIAEGYSVSREKKESFPLTVTSAQKNPTAFYLCASSKGSRTGGSLETEAFFGQGTRLTVV.

The CDR3 loop reads CASSLGLVSTGELFF. CDR3 DNA: TGTGCCAGCAGCTTAGGGCTAGTCTCTACCGGGGAGCTGTTTTTT. V usage is TRBV11-2 and J usage is TRBJ2-2; D is undetermined. This CDR3 region has 15 residues. Looked up from germline, CDR1 is SGHAT and CDR2 is FQNNGV. Trimming stripped 1 base from V and 5 bases from J, with 11 bases between.